The TCR beta chain described here comes from a study of CD8+ T cells in alopecia areata. Study-level background: Tofacitinib administration persisted for 6 to 18 months, succeeded by 6 months off drug. Findings of the study overall: Scalp samples also contribute reads from the resident alphabeta T cells found in normal skin. A great number of expanded lesional clones endured in scalp and blood during tofacitinib. Alopecia totalis/universalis scalp especially showed more expanded CD8+ clones than normal scalp.

Germline lookup yields CDR1 SEHNR and CDR2 FQNEAQ (reference sequence). The V and J ends lost 0 bases and 2 bases respectively, with 3 bases between them. The CDR3 has 13 residues. RNA extraction and reverse transcription yielded cDNA as sequencing template. The data were produced by immunoSEQ multiplex PCR, yet TCRdb's version contains in-frame clones alone and is incomplete. The sample lists 100,000 to 150,000 clones; 58% were seen once. Treatment denoted: oral pan-JAK inhibitor, 5-10 mg twice daily. Comments on this clone: Its antigen is as yet unknown.

Sequencing used CD8+ T cells sorted from blood, obtained at week 4, from a patient treated with tofacitinib. The V call is TRBV7-9, the J call TRBJ2-3, with D unclear. The receptor was derived from a human donor with alopecia areata. CDR3 loop: CASSLAATDTQYF. CDR3 sequence (DNA): TGTGCCAGCAGCTTAGCTGCCACAGATACGCAGTATTTT.